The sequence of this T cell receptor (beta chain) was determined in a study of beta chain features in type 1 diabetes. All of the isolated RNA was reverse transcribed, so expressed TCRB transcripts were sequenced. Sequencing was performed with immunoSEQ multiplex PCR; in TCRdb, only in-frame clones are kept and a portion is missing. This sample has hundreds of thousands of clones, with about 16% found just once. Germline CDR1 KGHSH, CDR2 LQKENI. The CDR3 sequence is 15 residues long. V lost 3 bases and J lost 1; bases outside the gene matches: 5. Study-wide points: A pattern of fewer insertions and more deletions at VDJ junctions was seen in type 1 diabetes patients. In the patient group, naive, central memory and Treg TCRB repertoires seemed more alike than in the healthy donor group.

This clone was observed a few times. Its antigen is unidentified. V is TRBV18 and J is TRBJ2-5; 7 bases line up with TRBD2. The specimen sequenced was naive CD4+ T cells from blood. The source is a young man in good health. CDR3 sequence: CASSPQLAIQETQYF. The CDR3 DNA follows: TGTGCCAGCTCACCCCAACTAGCGATCCAAGAGACCCAGTACTTC. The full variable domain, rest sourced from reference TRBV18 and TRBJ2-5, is NAGVMQNPRHLVRRRGQEARLRCSPMKGHSHVYWYRQLPEEGLKFMVYLQKENIIDESGMPKERFSAEFPKEGPSILRIQQVVRGDSAAYFCASSPQLAIQETQYFGPGTRLLVL.